Shown below are 28 T cell receptor beta chains from a single sample sequenced in a study of regulatory T cells in long-lasting Graves disease. Documented time point: persistent/refractory GD, antithyroid drugs over 5 years with positive TRAb. RNA from PBMCs was the source of the TCR library. Building the TCR beta libraries relied on iRepertoire HTBI primers, and CDR3 regions underwent Arm-PCR. Each CDR3 protein gets one entry after TCRdb re-called the multiplex PCR reads with MiXCR. The sample contains a few hundred thousand distinct CDR3 sequences, approximately 25% of which appear only once. The sample consisted of peripheral blood mononuclear cells (PBMCs), taken when the disease was refractory, from a patient treated with antithyroid drugs. Receptors were obtained from a woman aged 40 to 50 with Graves disease.

The chain carries TRBV28 and TRBJ2-2; TRBD2 agrees at 12 bases. This CDR3 is 16 amino acids long. V dropped 3 bases and J dropped 6; count of bases not matched to a gene: 5. Germline lookup yields CDR1 MDHEN and CDR2 SYDVKM. CDR3: CASSLWTSGTAGELFF. Written as DNA, the CDR3 is TGTGCCAGCAGTTTGTGGACTAGCGGGACGGCCGGGGAGCTGTTTTTT.

The chain joins TRBV6-6 to TRBJ2-7; 9 bases match TRBD2. There are 16 residues in the CDR3. Germline-derived CDR1 and CDR2 are MNHNY and SVGAGI (reference sequence). The V gene end was trimmed by 0 bases and the J gene end by 3 bases; junction bases not matched to a gene: 6. The CDR3 is CASSYSGSGRGYEQYF. The CDR3 DNA reads as TGTGCCAGCAGTTACTCGGGTAGCGGGAGAGGCTACGAGCAGTACTTC.

The sample holds one count of this clonotype. A much larger clone lies a single base off, so this may be a read error. This rearrangement joins TRBV7-9 to TRBJ2-7; D perhaps matches TRBD1 (5 bases). The CDR3 is 14 amino acids. The germline V gene has CDR1 SEHNR and CDR2 FQNEAQ (reference sequence). The ends were cut back, 5 bases at V and 0 bases at J, with 11 bases in the middle. CDR3 sequence (DNA): TGTGCCAGCAGCCTCGACAGATTCTCCTACGAGCAGTACTTC. Its translation: CASSLDRFSYEQYF.

At least ten counts were recorded for this clonotype. The chain employs TRBV28 and TRBJ1-5; D remains ambiguous. This CDR3 has 16 residues. V lost 4 bases and J 2 bases, leaving 15 bases between the germline ends. Germline loops: CDR1 MDHEN, CDR2 SYDVKM. CDR3 in amino acids: CASSSWTFYGNQPQHF. For the CDR3, the DNA is TGTGCCAGCAGTTCCTGGACCTTTTATGGCAATCAGCCCCAGCATTTT. Full variable domain (remainder filled in from reference TRBV28 and TRBJ1-5): DVKVTQSSRYLVKRTGEKVFLECVQDMDHENMFWYRQDPGLGLRLIYFSYDVKMKEKGDIPEGYSVSREKKERFSLILESASTNQTSMYLCASSSWTFYGNQPQHFGDGTRLSIL.

This clonotype occurred a few times. The chain combines TRBV5-8 with TRBJ1-2; 7 bases line up with TRBD1. With 7 bases clipped from V and 4 bases from J, the junction kept 7 bases outside the gene matches. The CDR3 has 13 residues. Germline V lookup: CDR1 SGHTS, CDR2 YDEGEE. The chain's CDR3 is CASGKNRGYGYTF. The CDR3 DNA follows: TGTGCCAGCGGCAAGAACAGGGGCTATGGCTACACCTTC.

This clonotype was detected many times. V usage is TRBV10-2 and J usage is TRBJ1-6, with TRBD1 as a possible D gene (5 bases). The V end was cut by 0 bases, the J end by 14 bases, with 14 bases between. Looked up from germline, CDR1 is WSHSY and CDR2 is SAAADI. The CDR3 has 14 amino acids. The CDR3 is CASSESTAGDALHF. CDR3 DNA sequence: TGCGCCAGCAGTGAGTCGACGGCGGGGGATGCCCTCCACTTT.

This clonotype was seen more than once but under ten times. CDR3 bases: TGTGCCAGCAGCCCTCGACTCATTTGGTACGAGCAGTACTTC. It translates to CASSPRLIWYEQYF. The genes are TRBV7-3 and TRBJ2-7; unclear D gene. The CDR3 totals 14 residues. The germline V gene encodes CDR1 SGHTA and CDR2 FQGTGA. V was pared by 5 bases and J by 4 bases, with 15 bases between. Full variable domain (outside the CDR3, taken from reference TRBV7-3 and TRBJ2-7): GAGVSQTPSNKVTEKGKYVELRCDPISGHTALYWYRQSLGQGPEFLIYFQGTGAADDSGLPNDRFFAVRPEGSVSTLKIQRTERGDSAVYLCASSPRLIWYEQYFGPGTRLTVT.

This clonotype appeared many times. The CDR3 here is CASSLLGATTGEKLFF. CDR3 sequence (DNA): TGTGCCAGCAGTTTATTAGGGGCGACCACGGGAGAAAAACTGTTTTTT. The rearrangement uses TRBV28 and TRBJ1-4, with D possibly being TRBD1 (5 bases). CDR1 MDHEN and CDR2 SYDVKM come from the germline V gene. Deletions cut 1 base from V and 8 bases from J, with 17 bases between. The CDR3 has 16 residues.

V is TRBV20-1 and J is TRBJ2-6, with no clear D. There are 15 residues in the CDR3. The germline V gene has CDR1 DFQATT and CDR2 SNEGSKA (reference sequence). V lost 5 bases and J lost 1, with 12 bases in between. CDR3 sequence (DNA): TGCAGTGCTCCTTCCCCCGCATCTGGGGCCAACGTCCTGACTTTC. Translating gives CSAPSPASGANVLTF.

This clonotype was recorded many times. This sequence joins TRBV28 and TRBJ2-5, with D possibly being TRBD2 (6 bases). The CDR3 sequence is 15 residues long. Trimming pared 2 bases from V and 1 base from J, leaving 11 bases between. CDR1 is MDHEN, CDR2 SYDVKM, per germline. The CDR3 DNA reads TGTGCCAGCAGTTTAACTTGGGGGGTCCAAGAGACCCAGTACTTC. As protein: CASSLTWGVQETQYF.

As concerns this clonotype: A single base separates this from a much larger clone, so it may be a read error. The chain links TRBV12-3 or TRBV12-4 to TRBJ1-1, with D possibly being TRBD1 (6 bases). The CDR3 runs 14 residues. CDR3 region: CASSLTLWGPEVRF. For the CDR3, the DNA is TGTGCCAGCAGTCTGACTTTATGGGGGCCGGAGGTTCGATTT.

V and J are TRBV28 and TRBJ2-2; D not certain. V was pared by 1 base and J by 4 bases, with 4 bases between. The CDR3 covers 13 residues. The germline V gene has CDR1 MDHEN and CDR2 SYDVKM. The DNA for the CDR3 is TGTGCCAGCAGTTTATATTCCACCGGGGAGCTGTTTTTT. The encoded protein is CASSLYSTGELFF.

This clonotype has ten or more counts. This CDR3 reads CASSALQGNTEAFF. For the CDR3, the DNA is TGTGCCAGCAGCGCCTTACAGGGGAACACTGAAGCTTTCTTT. V gene TRBV11-2 combines with J gene TRBJ1-1; possible D gene TRBD1, 6 bases. Per the germline V gene, CDR1 is SGHAT and CDR2 is FQNNGV. The CDR3 has 14 amino acids. V gave up 5 bases and J gave up 1 base, with 11 bases separating them.

In this sample, this clonotype turned up many times. J is TRBJ2-7 and V is TRBV10-3; weak D call: TRBD2 (6 bases). Germline CDR1 reads ENHRY; CDR2 reads SYGVKD. V lost 5 bases and J lost 3, with 8 bases in between. The CDR3 runs 12 residues. CDR3 coding DNA: TGTGCCATCAGTTACGGGAGCTACGAGCAGTACTTC. Protein product: CAISYGSYEQYF.

This clonotype was picked up many times. The rearrangement uses TRBV12-3 or TRBV12-4 and TRBJ1-2; 12 bases align to TRBD1. J gave up 8 bases and V 7 bases, and 8 bases lay outside the gene matches. The CDR3 totals 14 residues. For the CDR3, the DNA is TGTGCCAGCACCGGGACAGGGGGCGGTCAGGGCTACACCTTC. It is translated as CASTGTGGGQGYTF.

The genes are TRBV5-8 and TRBJ2-2; D is undetermined. CDR3 size: 12 residues. Germline V gives CDR1 SGHTS, CDR2 YDEGEE. V lost 2 bases and J 9 bases, leaving 8 bases between the germline ends. DNA for the CDR3: TGTGCCAGCAGCTTCGTAGATTGGGAGCTGTTTTTT. It translates to CASSFVDWELFF.

This clonotype was seen at least ten times. The chain employs TRBV3-1 and TRBJ1-6; TRBD1 might be the D (5 bases). V was clipped by 6 bases and J by 10 bases, with 7 bases between them. Germline assignment: CDR1 LGHDT and CDR2 YNNKEL (reference sequence). CDR3 length equals 11 residues. DNA for the CDR3: TGTGCCAGCAGTCGGGGCTCACCCCTCCACTTT. Residues: CASSRGSPLHF.

This clonotype was picked up many times. V usage is TRBV27 and J usage is TRBJ2-5; possibly TRBD2 for D (5 bases). V gave up 6 bases and J gave up 1 base, with 9 bases separating them. CDR1 is MNHEY, CDR2 SMNVEV, per germline (reference sequence). The CDR3 extends over 13 amino acids. The CDR3 is CASSSSFQETQYF. The CDR3 DNA reads TGTGCCAGCAGCTCTAGCTTCCAAGAGACCCAGTACTTC.

This clonotype has at least ten counts. V usage is TRBV28 and J usage is TRBJ1-5; D may be TRBD1 (6 bases). The CDR3 has 16 amino acids. V gave up 5 bases and J gave up 4 bases, with 18 bases separating them. CDR1 and CDR2 from the germline V gene are MDHEN and SYDVKM. The CDR3 here is CASSSSRGASNQPQHF. CDR3 coding DNA: TGTGCCAGCAGTAGTTCCCGGGGGGCATCTAATCAGCCCCAGCATTTT.

This clonotype was recorded a few times. V usage is TRBV20-1 and J usage is TRBJ2-7, with D perhaps TRBD1 (5 bases). CDR3 size: 13 residues. Germline V gene lookup returns CDR1 DFQATT and CDR2 SNEGSKA (reference sequence). V was shortened by 6 bases and J by 4 bases, with 16 bases between the two germline ends. CDR3 in DNA: TGCAGTGCCTCGACAGTAGCCCTTTACGAGCAGTACTTC. Translating gives CSASTVALYEQYF.

This clonotype was seen many times. This rearrangement joins TRBV7-6 to TRBJ2-7; D not certain. Per germline, CDR1 SGHVS and CDR2 FNYEAQ. V shed 1 base and J shed 5 bases, with 3 bases lying between them. This CDR3 is 11 amino acids long. This chain's CDR3 is CASSLDHEQYF. CDR3 in DNA: TGTGCCAGCAGCTTAGACCACGAGCAGTACTTC. Drawing the rest from reference TRBV7-6 and TRBJ2-7, the complete variable domain is GAGVSQSPRYKVTKRGQDVALRCDPISGHVSLYWYRQALGQGPEFLTYFNYEAQQDKSGLPNDRFSAERPEGSISTLTIQRTEQRDSAMYRCASSLDHEQYFGPGTRLTVT.

This clonotype was recorded many times. J is TRBJ2-7 and V is TRBV10-3; tentatively, D is TRBD1 or TRBD2 (5 bases each). V was pared by 6 bases and J by 4 bases, with 22 bases between. This CDR3 has 16 amino acids. Germline V gene sequence: CDR1 ENHRY, CDR2 SYGVKD. The CDR3 protein is CAIRDPRLHEGYEQYF. The DNA of the CDR3 is TGTGCCATCAGGGACCCCCGGCTCCACGAGGGGTACGAGCAGTACTTC.

The rearrangement links TRBV5-1 to TRBJ2-2; D gene unclear. The CDR3 covers 14 residues. CDR1 and CDR2 (germline): SGHRS, YFSETQ. The V gene lost 3 bases and the J gene lost 3 bases, with 9 bases spanning the gap. The CDR3 DNA follows: TGCGCCAGCAGCTCTAATCCAGACACCGGGGAGCTGTTTTTT. Encoded protein: CASSSNPDTGELFF.

This CDR3 reads CASSEYPTRPHMEQPLYEQYF. In DNA, the CDR3 is TGTGCCAGCAGTGAATATCCGACTAGACCTCATATGGAGCAACCCCTCTACGAGCAGTACTTC. The rearrangement joins TRBV25-1 to TRBJ2-7; possible D gene TRBD2, 6 bases. This CDR3 has 21 residues. Germline values: CDR1 MGHDK, CDR2 SYGVNS. Deletions cut 0 bases from V and 3 bases from J, with 30 bases between.

Ten or more counts support this clonotype. V is TRBV25-1 and J is TRBJ2-5; possible D gene TRBD1, 6 bases. V was shortened by 7 bases and J by 2 bases, with 14 bases between the two germline ends. Germline lookup yields CDR1 MGHDK and CDR2 SYGVNS. CDR3 length: 14 residues. DNA of the CDR3: TGTGCCAGCATCGGGTGGACAGCACAAGAGACCCAGTACTTC. It translates to CASIGWTAQETQYF. The whole variable domain, filled in from reference TRBV25-1 and TRBJ2-5, reads EADIYQTPRYLVIGTGKKITLECSQTMGHDKMYWYQQDPGMELHLIHYSYGVNSTEKGDLSSESTVSRIRTEHFPLTLESARPSHTSQYLCASIGWTAQETQYFGPGTRLLVL.

This clonotype was picked up many times. The chain carries TRBV27 and TRBJ2-7; 10 bases are a match to TRBD2. Germline V CDR1 and CDR2: MNHEY, SMNVEV (reference sequence). V trimming: 4 bases; J trimming: 2 bases; junction bases outside the gene matches: 5. This CDR3 is built from 15 residues. Here the CDR3 reads CASSSPGLATYEQYF. As DNA, the CDR3 is TGTGCCAGCAGTTCCCCGGGACTAGCGACCTACGAGCAGTACTTC.

The chain has TRBV12-3 or TRBV12-4 and TRBJ2-5, with D unresolved. CDR3 length: 13 amino acids. V lost 5 bases and J lost 2, with 9 bases in between. The DNA for the CDR3 is TGTGCCAGCAGTGAAACAGAGCAAGAGACCCAGTACTTC. This encodes CASSETEQETQYF.

On this clonotype: Given a much more abundant clone one base away, this may be a read error. In nucleotides, the CDR3 is TGTGCCAGCAAGCCTCCAAATTACGAGCAGTACTTC. Its protein is CASKPPNYEQYF. This chain joins TRBV2 and TRBJ2-7, with D hard to call. CDR3 length: 12 amino acids. Per the germline V gene, CDR1 is SNHLY and CDR2 is FYNNEI. V lost 7 bases and J 4 bases, leaving 11 bases between the germline ends.